The rows below give T cell receptor beta chains drawn from one sample of a study of blood T cell repertoires in COVID-19. Generated by immunoSEQ multiplex PCR, the TCRdb table keeps only in-frame clones and is missing some. The sample consists of about 280,000 clones, 65% to 90% of them appearing once. Material: peripheral blood. Source of these receptors: a man in his fifties or sixties with active or convalescent COVID-19. The CDR3 runs from the conserved cysteine through the conserved F or W. The D gene is left open where the match is weak. The size field is filled for only some rows; it gives once, few, many or a size class.

V gene	J gene	clone size	D gene	CDR3 protein	CDR3 DNA
TRBV7-9	TRBJ2-1	.	TRBD2	CASSSSLAGGQVYEQFF	TGTGCCAGCAGCTCCAGTCTAGCGGGAGGCCAGGTCTATGAGCAGTTCTTC
TRBV5-1	TRBJ1-1	.	TRBD1	CASSLGETGRAFF	TGCGCCAGCAGCTTGGGGGAGACAGGGAGGGCTTTCTTT
TRBV27	TRBJ1-5	once	TRBD1	CASRPGTGGRQPQHF	TGTGCCAGCAGACCGGGGACAGGGGGCCGGCAGCCCCAGCATTTT
TRBV5-1	TRBJ2-2	.	TRBD2	CASSPLLAGMSGELFF	TGCGCCAGCAGCCCCCTGCTAGCGGGAATGTCCGGGGAGCTGTTTTTT
TRBV5-3	TRBJ2-1	.	TRBD2	CVRSPREAVGNEQFF	TGTGTCAGAAGCCCCCGGGAGGCAGTAGGGAATGAGCAGTTCTTC
TRBV20-1	TRBJ2-3	.	TRBD2	CSASPLVAGGTDTQYF	TGCAGTGCTAGTCCGCTGGTTGCGGGAGGGACAGATACGCAGTATTTT
TRBV4-2	TRBJ2-3	.	.	CASSPHSGARDTQYF	TGTGCCAGCAGCCCACACTCTGGGGCCCGAGATACGCAGTATTTT
TRBV21-1	TRBJ2-6	.	.	CASSRGFRPVDSLWANVLTF	TGTGCCAGCAGCCGCGGTTTTCGACCGGTGGATAGTCTCTGGGCCAACGTCCTGACTTTC
TRBV3-1/TRBV3-2	TRBJ2-5	.	TRBD2	CASIMTSGRPGYQETQYF	TGTGCCAGCATCATGACTAGCGGGAGGCCGGGCTACCAAGAGACCCAGTACTTC
TRBV14	TRBJ1-5	.	TRBD1	CASSLRDRAYSSNQPQHF	TGTGCCAGCAGCCTCCGGGACAGGGCCTACTCAAGCAATCAGCCCCAGCATTTT
TRBV30	TRBJ1-2	.	.	CAWTPQGTGYTF	TGTGCCTGGACTCCCCAGGGGACTGGCTACACCTTC
TRBV28	TRBJ2-3	.	.	CASSPSDTQYF	TGTGCCAGCAGCCCATCAGATACGCAGTATTTT
TRBV6-5	TRBJ1-6	.	.	CASSYSVLLASPLHF	TGTGCCAGCAGTTACTCGGTTTTGTTGGCTTCACCCCTCCACTTT
TRBV6-5	TRBJ1-2	.	.	CASSYSGVDGYTF	TGTGCCAGCAGTTACTCAGGGGTAGATGGCTACACCTTC
TRBV7-6	TRBJ1-3	.	.	CASSPEEIRSAGGNTIYF	TGTGCCAGCAGCCCGGAGGAGATCCGATCGGCGGGAGGAAACACCATATATTTT
TRBV30	TRBJ2-1	once	.	CAWSTSTSQAFDEQFF	TGTGCCTGGAGCACATCTACTAGTCAGGCCTTCGATGAGCAGTTCTTC
TRBV28	TRBJ2-7	.	.	CASSLPNRRAYEQYF	TGTGCCAGCAGTTTACCGAACAGGCGAGCCTACGAGCAGTACTTC
TRBV5-1	TRBJ2-5	.	TRBD1	CASSLPTGQGETQYF	TGCGCCAGCAGCTTACCGACGGGACAGGGAGAGACCCAGTACTTC
TRBV5-1	TRBJ2-2	.	TRBD2	CASSFYGRANTGELFF	TGCGCCAGCAGCTTCTACGGGAGGGCGAACACCGGGGAGCTGTTTTTT
TRBV7-9	TRBJ1-4	.	TRBD1	CASSSPGTGEEKLFF	TGTGCCAGCAGCTCCCCCGGGACAGGGGAAGAAAAACTGTTTTTT
TRBV28	TRBJ2-3	.	TRBD2	CASSLVPSGRADTQYF	TGTGCCAGCAGCCTAGTCCCTAGCGGGAGAGCAGATACGCAGTATTTT
TRBV7-2	TRBJ1-4	.	.	CASSLGRANEKLFF	TGTGCCAGCAGCTTAGGGAGAGCCAATGAAAAACTGTTTTTT
TRBV14	TRBJ1-1	once	TRBD1	CASSSWTGGVNTEAFF	TGTGCCAGCAGCTCTTGGACAGGGGGAGTAAACACTGAAGCTTTCTTT
TRBV14	TRBJ2-1	.	.	CASSHGGQEFF	TGTGCCAGCAGCCACGGGGGTCAGGAGTTCTTC
TRBV3-1/TRBV3-2	TRBJ1-4	.	.	CASSQGVFREVNEKLFF	TGTGCCAGCAGCCAAGGTGTCTTCAGGGAAGTTAATGAAAAACTGTTTTTT
TRBV9	TRBJ1-6	.	TRBD1	CASSTPQGAYSPLHF	TGTGCCAGCAGCACCCCACAGGGGGCTTATTCACCCCTCCACTTT
TRBV2	TRBJ1-4	few	TRBD1	CASSDQLQGAPANEKLFF	TGTGCCAGCAGCGATCAACTTCAGGGGGCCCCAGCTAATGAAAAACTGTTTTTT
TRBV2	TRBJ2-3	.	TRBD1	CASSGGTGRTDTQYF	TGTGCCAGCTCAGGAGGGACAGGGCGCACAGATACGCAGTATTTT
TRBV19	TRBJ1-5	few	TRBD1	CASSIPGQLVHQPQHF	TGTGCCAGTAGTATTCCGGGACAGCTAGTACATCAGCCCCAGCATTTT
TRBV28	TRBJ2-3	.	.	CASIPLRVGGTDTQYF	TGTGCCAGCATCCCCCTTCGGGTGGGCGGGACAGATACGCAGTATTTT
TRBV18	TRBJ2-1	.	TRBD2	CASSPSASGSFDNEQFF	TGTGCCAGCTCACCTTCCGCTAGCGGGAGCTTCGACAATGAGCAGTTCTTC
TRBV3-1/TRBV3-2	TRBJ1-3	.	TRBD1	CASKDRATGNTIYF	TGTGCCAGCAAGGACAGGGCGACGGGAAACACCATATATTTT
TRBV24-1	TRBJ2-2	.	.	CATSWVEGGVGELFF	TGTGCCACCAGTTGGGTGGAGGGTGGGGTCGGGGAGCTGTTTTTT
TRBV5-4	TRBJ2-7	.	.	CASSLLDGSYEQYF	TGTGCCAGCAGCTTGTTAGACGGGTCCTACGAGCAGTACTTC
TRBV4-2	TRBJ1-5	.	.	CASSQDMSSNQPQHF	TGTGCCAGCAGCCAAGATATGAGTAGCAATCAGCCCCAGCATTTT
TRBV27	TRBJ2-5	few	TRBD2	CASSLSPSGQETQYF	TGTGCCAGCAGTTTATCTCCTAGCGGCCAAGAGACCCAGTACTTC
TRBV29-1	TRBJ2-3	once	.	CSVAYVEGTQYF	TGCAGCGTTGCCTACGTGGAGGGTACGCAGTATTTT
TRBV7-9	TRBJ2-7	few	TRBD2	CASSLTQTSDEQYF	TGTGCCAGCAGCTTAACCCAGACTAGCGACGAGCAGTACTTC
TRBV20-1	TRBJ1-2	.	.	CSARDPYGYTF	TGCAGTGCTAGAGACCCTTATGGCTACACCTTC
TRBV11-1	TRBJ2-5	few	TRBD1	CASSPPRGFGVRTQYF	TGTGCCAGCAGCCCCCCCAGGGGGTTCGGAGTTCGGACCCAGTACTTC
TRBV5-6	TRBJ1-2	.	TRBD1	CASSLGTGLYGYTF	TGTGCCAGCAGCCTAGGGACAGGACTTTATGGCTACACCTTC
TRBV5-1	TRBJ1-1	once	.	CASSLVEGWGTEAFF	TGCGCCAGCAGCTTGGTTGAGGGCTGGGGCACTGAAGCTTTCTTT
TRBV19	TRBJ1-2	.	TRBD1	CASSGTGNTYGYTF	TGTGCCAGTAGTGGGACAGGGAATACCTATGGCTACACCTTC
TRBV30	TRBJ1-6	.	.	CAWGPGSQNNSPLHF	TGTGCCTGGGGACCGGGATCCCAGAATAATTCACCCCTCCACTTT
TRBV7-2	TRBJ2-1	.	.	CASSLAVVYNEQFF	TGTGCCAGCAGCTTAGCAGTAGTGTACAATGAGCAGTTCTTC
TRBV30	TRBJ1-1	few	.	CAWSSGQDTEAFF	TGTGCCTGGAGTTCCGGACAAGACACTGAAGCTTTCTTT
TRBV4-1	TRBJ1-1	few	.	CASSQDFGVSGSEAFF	TGCGCCAGCAGCCAAGATTTCGGGGTCTCGGGGTCTGAAGCTTTCTTT
TRBV3-1/TRBV3-2	TRBJ2-3	.	TRBD2	CASSPGGGRSNTQYF	TGTGCCAGCAGCCCCGGGGGGGGGAGGAGCAATACGCAGTATTTT
TRBV2	TRBJ2-3	.	.	CASRTDTQYF	TGTGCCAGTCGGACAGATACGCAGTATTTT
TRBV5-4	TRBJ1-4	.	.	CASSLGARDEKLFF	TGTGCCAGCAGCTTGGGGGCCAGGGATGAAAAACTGTTTTTT
TRBV7-8	TRBJ1-1	.	.	CASSLTENPEAFF	TGTGCCAGCAGCCTAACAGAGAACCCTGAAGCTTTCTTT
TRBV18	TRBJ1-1	.	.	CASSQGQISNTEAFF	TGTGCCAGCTCCCAAGGACAGATTTCGAACACTGAAGCTTTCTTT
TRBV7-6	TRBJ2-1	.	.	CASSPYASSYNEQFF	TGTGCCAGCAGCCCCTACGCAAGCTCCTACAATGAGCAGTTCTTC
TRBV19	TRBJ1-5	.	.	CASSIDRGFNQPQHF	TGTGCCAGTAGTATAGACAGGGGATTCAATCAGCCCCAGCATTTT
TRBV6-5	TRBJ1-4	once	.	CASSSHSDTEKLFF	TGTGCCAGCAGCAGCCATTCGGACACCGAAAAACTGTTTTTT
TRBV5-1	TRBJ2-3	.	TRBD2	CASSPPGGLGQYF	TGCGCCAGCAGCCCGCCGGGGGGACTAGGACAGTATTTT
TRBV5-1	TRBJ2-7	.	.	CASSPRGGAEQYF	TGCGCCAGCAGCCCCCGAGGGGGAGCCGAGCAGTACTTC
TRBV20-1	TRBJ2-1	few	.	CSASLVDFEQFF	TGCAGTGCTAGTCTGGTGGACTTTGAGCAGTTCTTC
TRBV30	TRBJ2-5	.	TRBD2	CAWSRGLAGARGETQYF	TGTGCCTGGAGCCGGGGACTAGCGGGAGCGAGGGGAGAGACCCAGTACTTC